This TCR beta chain was obtained from a study of response to subunit inactivated influenza vaccine. MiXCR, applied by TCRdb to the RT-PCR reads, yields one record per CDR3 protein. The sample gives roughly 540,000 distinct CDR3 sequences, around a quarter of which show up once; around 2.8% is in the top ten. To note about this clonotype: The junction does not match germline at one end; this may be a read error.

This CDR3 is built from 13 residues. This same sample was also part of a study on T cells expressing NK-cell markers. This second report adds: UMI-tagged 5'RACE template switching yielded the TCR beta cDNA. It was sorted CD3+CD56+NKG2C+, CD3+CD56+NKG2C- and CD3+CD56-NKG2C+ T cells that supplied the TCR beta repertoires. In the group of eight sequenced donors, seven were HCMV-seropositive and one was seronegative. HCMV specificity of the expanded NKG2C+ T cell clones stayed unclear.

The sequence was collected from a man aged 45-60 years who received an inactivated influenza vaccine. The sample here was CD4+ T cells sorted from PBMCs, taken 11 to 12 days after vaccination. This chain links TRBV12-3 or TRBV12-4 with TRBJ2-7, with 8 bases aligning to TRBD2. Written as DNA, the CDR3 is TGTGCCTGCAGGGCAAGCGGGAGCTACGAGCAGTACTTC. Translating gives CACRASGSYEQYF.